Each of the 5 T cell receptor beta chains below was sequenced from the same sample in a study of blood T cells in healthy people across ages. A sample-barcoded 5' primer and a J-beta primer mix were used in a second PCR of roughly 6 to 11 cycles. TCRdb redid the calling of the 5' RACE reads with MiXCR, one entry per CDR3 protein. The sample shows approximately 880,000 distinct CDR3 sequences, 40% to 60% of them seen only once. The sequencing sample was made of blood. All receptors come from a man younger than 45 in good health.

Here the CDR3 reads CASSEIIPRGETQYF. CDR3 nucleotides: TGTGCCAGCAGTGAAATTATACCTAGGGGAGAGACCCAGTACTTC. The chain recombines TRBV2 with TRBJ2-5, with D possibly matching TRBD1 (5 bases). Deletions cut 2 bases from V and 4 bases from J, with 14 bases between. Germline loops: CDR1 SNHLY, CDR2 FYNNEI. The length of the CDR3 is 15 residues.

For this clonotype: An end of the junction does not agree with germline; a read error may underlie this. In DNA form, the CDR3 reads TGCAGCGGTGAAGATCCCGGGATGTACGAGCAGTACTTC. As protein: CSGEDPGMYEQYF. The chain carries TRBV29-1 and TRBJ2-7; a possible D gene is TRBD2 (5 bases). This CDR3 has 13 residues. From germline, CDR1 is SQVTM and CDR2 ANQGSEA.

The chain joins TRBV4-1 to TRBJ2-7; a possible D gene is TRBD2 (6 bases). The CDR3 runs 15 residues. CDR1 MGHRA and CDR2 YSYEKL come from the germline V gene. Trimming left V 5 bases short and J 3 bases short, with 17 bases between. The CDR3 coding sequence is TGCGCCAGCAGCAACGCCGGGACTCCAGACTACGAGCAGTACTTC. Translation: CASSNAGTPDYEQYF.

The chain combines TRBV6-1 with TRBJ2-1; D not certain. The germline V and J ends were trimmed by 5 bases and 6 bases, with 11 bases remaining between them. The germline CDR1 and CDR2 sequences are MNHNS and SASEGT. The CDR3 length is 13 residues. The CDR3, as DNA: TGTGCCAGCAGTCTGGCCCCTAGCAATGAGCAGTTCTTC. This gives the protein CASSLAPSNEQFF.

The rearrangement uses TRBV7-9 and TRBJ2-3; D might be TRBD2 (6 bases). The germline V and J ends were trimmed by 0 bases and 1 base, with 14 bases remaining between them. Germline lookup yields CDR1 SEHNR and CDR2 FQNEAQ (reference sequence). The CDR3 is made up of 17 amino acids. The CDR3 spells CASSLALTGVRTDTQYF. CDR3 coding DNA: TGTGCCAGCAGCTTAGCGCTAACGGGGGTGCGCACAGATACGCAGTATTTT.